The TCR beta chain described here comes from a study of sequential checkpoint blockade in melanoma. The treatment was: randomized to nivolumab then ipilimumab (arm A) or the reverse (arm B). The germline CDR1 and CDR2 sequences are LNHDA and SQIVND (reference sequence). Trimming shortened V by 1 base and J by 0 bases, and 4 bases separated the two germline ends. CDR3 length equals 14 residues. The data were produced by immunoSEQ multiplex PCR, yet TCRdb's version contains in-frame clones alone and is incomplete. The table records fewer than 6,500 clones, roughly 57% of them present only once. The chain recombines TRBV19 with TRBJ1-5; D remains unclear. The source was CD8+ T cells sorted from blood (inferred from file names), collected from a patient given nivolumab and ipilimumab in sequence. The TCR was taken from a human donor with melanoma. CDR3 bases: TGTGCCAGTAGTATAGTTAATAGCAATCAGCCCCAGCATTTT. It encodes CASSIVNSNQPQHF.